This TCR beta chain was profiled in a study of cytomegalovirus exposure and HLA in healthy donors. Whole-study context: As an earlier analysis found, some 180 million T cells yielded approximately 110 million unique TCR beta sequences.

The CDR3 is 19 residues long. V lost 6 bases to trimming and J lost 2 bases, with 27 bases between them. Germline V CDR1 and CDR2: MNHEY, SMNVEV (reference sequence). Primers included in the PCR were 60 Vbeta and 13 Jbeta primers. Sequencing was performed with immunoSEQ multiplex PCR; in TCRdb, only in-frame clones are kept and a portion is missing. The sample comprises some 130,000 clones, approximately 78% of which are singletons, and about 8.1% rests with the top ten. Regarding the study as a whole: Relative to equally common others, HLA-associated TCR beta chains showed greater clonal expansion in a later analysis. Donors were assumed by presence/absence analyses to have roughly uniform sequencing depth.

As to this clone: Its specificity is not known.

The rearrangement links TRBV27 to TRBJ2-3, with a weak D call TRBD2 (6 bases). Input material: PBMCs. This TCR was recovered from a woman aged 45-59 years in good health and CMV-seropositive. CDR3 nucleotide sequence: TGTGCCAGCAGCTATTTGGGCGGGATGAAGGTCTTGTACACAGATACGCAGTATTTT. Translated, it gives CASSYLGGMKVLYTDTQYF.